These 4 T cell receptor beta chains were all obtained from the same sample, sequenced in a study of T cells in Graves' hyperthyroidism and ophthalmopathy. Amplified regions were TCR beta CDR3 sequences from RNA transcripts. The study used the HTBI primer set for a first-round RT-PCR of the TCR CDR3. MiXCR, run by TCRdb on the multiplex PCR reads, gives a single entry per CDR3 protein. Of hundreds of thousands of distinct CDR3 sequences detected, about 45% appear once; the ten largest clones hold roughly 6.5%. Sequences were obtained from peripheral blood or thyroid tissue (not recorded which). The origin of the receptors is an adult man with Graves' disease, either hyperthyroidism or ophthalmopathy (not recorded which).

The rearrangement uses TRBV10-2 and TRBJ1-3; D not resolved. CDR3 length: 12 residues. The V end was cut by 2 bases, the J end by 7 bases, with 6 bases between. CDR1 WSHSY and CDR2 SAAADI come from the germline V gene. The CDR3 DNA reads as TGCGCCAGCAGTGAGAGGCAGAACACCATATATTTT. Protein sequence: CASSERQNTIYF.

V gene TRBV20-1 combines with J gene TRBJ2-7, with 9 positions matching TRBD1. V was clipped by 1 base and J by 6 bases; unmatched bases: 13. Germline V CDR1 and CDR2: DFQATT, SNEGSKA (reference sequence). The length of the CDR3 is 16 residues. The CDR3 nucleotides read TGCAGTGCTAGAGCTCGTCGGGACAGGGTTCGTCCCGAGCAGTACTTC. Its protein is CSARARRDRVRPEQYF.

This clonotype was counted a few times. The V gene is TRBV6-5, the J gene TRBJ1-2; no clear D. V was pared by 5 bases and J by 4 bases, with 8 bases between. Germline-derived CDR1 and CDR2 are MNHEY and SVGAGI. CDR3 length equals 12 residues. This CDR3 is CASSALIYGYTF. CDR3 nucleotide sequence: TGTGCCAGCAGTGCACTGATCTATGGCTACACCTTC.

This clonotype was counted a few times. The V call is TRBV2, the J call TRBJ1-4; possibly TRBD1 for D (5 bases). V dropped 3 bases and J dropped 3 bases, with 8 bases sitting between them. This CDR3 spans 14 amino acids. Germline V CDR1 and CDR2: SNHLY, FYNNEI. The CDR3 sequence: CASSEGLPNEKLFF. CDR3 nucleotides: TGTGCCAGCAGTGAGGGACTGCCTAATGAAAAACTGTTTTTT.